One sample yielded the 21 T cell receptor beta chains listed below, sequenced in a study of immune characterization of retroperitoneal liposarcoma. TCRdb reprocessed the PCR reads via MiXCR and lists one record per CDR3 protein. This sample has about 19,000 distinct CDR3 sequences, with 35% to 40% found just once. Material: blood. The receptors here all came from a male donor with retroperitoneal liposarcoma.

The chain links TRBV11-3 to TRBJ2-2; perhaps D is TRBD1 or TRBD2 (5 bases each). The CDR3 is made up of 16 amino acids. V dropped 5 bases and J dropped 4 bases, with 17 bases sitting between them. Germline CDR1 is SGHNT and CDR2 is YENEEA. The CDR3 loop reads CASSLGTDQFTGELFF. The CDR3 coding sequence is TGTGCCAGCAGCCTAGGGACCGACCAATTCACCGGGGAGCTGTTTTTT.

The chain couples TRBV6-8 to TRBJ2-5; 8 bases align to TRBD1. The DNA end is more similar to TRBJ2-7, so the J call may be wrong. The germline V gene has CDR1 MNHGY and CDR2 SAAAGT. The CDR3 has 15 amino acids. CDR3 nucleotides: TGTGCCAGCAGTGACGGATTGACAGGGGACCACGAGCAGTACTTC. Its translation is CASSDGLTGDHEQYF.

This clonotype was seen a handful of times. The chain links TRBV12-3 or TRBV12-4 to TRBJ2-1; 8 bases agree with TRBD1. The CDR3 has 14 amino acids. Germline trimming cut 4 bases from V and 10 bases from J; bases unmatched to any gene: 9. The chain's CDR3 is CASSYGTGSYEQFF. In DNA, the CDR3 is TGTGCCAGCAGTTATGGGACAGGCTCCTACGAGCAGTTCTTC.

The CDR3: CASRGVQNTGELFF. In DNA form, the CDR3 reads TGTGCCAGTAGAGGGGTTCAGAACACCGGGGAGCTGTTTTTT. The chain recombines TRBV6-5 with TRBJ2-2; D tentatively fits TRBD1 or TRBD2 (5 bases each). The germline gives CDR1 MNHEY, CDR2 SVGAGI. The CDR3 contains 14 residues. Trimming took 9 bases from V and 1 from J, leaving 12 bases between them.

This clonotype was recorded once. CDR3 sequence (DNA): TGTGCCAGCAGTTCAGTGGGCAGAGGGACTGAAGCTTTCTTT. Translation: CASSSVGRGTEAFF. This chain links TRBV6-5 with TRBJ1-1; D is unresolved. V lost 4 bases, J lost 5 bases, and 14 bases lay in between. From germline, CDR1 is MNHEY and CDR2 SVGAGI. CDR3 length: 14 residues.

The chain is built from TRBV6-1 and TRBJ2-1, with D possibly being TRBD2 (6 bases). CDR1 is MNHNS, CDR2 SASEGT, per germline. CDR3 length: 16 residues. Trimming removed 0 bases from V and 13 bases from J, with 22 bases in between. The CDR3 DNA is TGTGCCAGCAGTGAAGCACTCGACGGCCCCGCGGGGACCCAGTTCTTC. This translates into CASSEALDGPAGTQFF.

The chain has TRBV19 and TRBJ2-2; 7 bases map to TRBD1. Germline assignment: CDR1 LNHDA and CDR2 SQIVND (reference sequence). The trim removed 6 bases at V and 3 bases at J, leaving 10 bases unmatched. The CDR3 totals 16 residues. The CDR3 reads CASSPRETGYTGELFF. CDR3 coding DNA: TGTGCCAGTAGCCCACGCGAGACAGGGTACACCGGGGAGCTGTTTTTT.

V and J are TRBV28 and TRBJ2-7, with a tentative D call TRBD1 (5 bases). Trimming shortened V by 5 bases and J by 2 bases, and 7 bases separated the two germline ends. The germline V gene has CDR1 MDHEN and CDR2 SYDVKM. This CDR3 is 12 amino acids long. The DNA of the CDR3 is TGTGCCAGCAGTACAGGAACCTACGAGCAGTACTTC. It encodes CASSTGTYEQYF.

The rearrangement joins TRBV5-6 to TRBJ2-5; possible D gene TRBD1, 6 bases. Trimming pared 0 bases from V and 5 bases from J, leaving 14 bases between. CDR1 SGHDT and CDR2 YYEEEE come from the germline V gene. The CDR3 runs to 15 residues. The CDR3 here is CASSLGAGVSETQYF. CDR3 bases: TGTGCCAGCAGCTTGGGGGCAGGGGTTTCGGAGACCCAGTACTTC.

This rearrangement joins TRBV4-3 to TRBJ2-3; perhaps TRBD2 as D (6 bases). The ends were cut back, 0 bases at V and 4 bases at J, with 17 bases in the middle. Germline CDR1 and CDR2: LGHNA and YSLEER. The CDR3 has 17 amino acids. As DNA, the CDR3 is TGCGCCAGCAGCCAAGATGTTAGACTAGGTCACTCAGATACGCAGTATTTT. It codes for CASSQDVRLGHSDTQYF.

The sample holds a few counts of this clonotype. The chain joins TRBV27 to TRBJ1-1; TRBD1 might be the D (5 bases). The germline V and J ends were trimmed by 1 base and 2 bases, with 17 bases remaining between them. This CDR3 contains 17 residues. CDR1 MNHEY and CDR2 SMNVEV come from the germline V gene (reference sequence). CDR3 amino acids: CASSLLWLGGGNTEAFF. In DNA, the CDR3 is TGTGCCAGCAGTTTATTATGGCTCGGGGGGGGAAACACTGAAGCTTTCTTT.

With regard to this clonotype: Possible read error: a much larger clone is one base away. The chain is built from TRBV12-3 or TRBV12-4 and TRBJ2-3; 12 bases line up with TRBD2. The CDR3 is 15 amino acids. CDR3 DNA: TGTGCCAGCAGCGGACTAGCGGGAAGCACAGGTACGCAGTATTTT. Translation gives CASSGLAGSTGTQYF.

The table lists this clonotype with many counts. The chain recombines TRBV12-3 or TRBV12-4 with TRBJ2-5; 8 bases agree with TRBD2. The J segment lost 11 bases and the V segment lost 7 bases, leaving 15 bases of the junction unmatched. The CDR3 spans 14 residues. CDR3 protein: CASKGPAGENEQYF. The CDR3 DNA reads TGTGCCAGCAAGGGCCCAGCGGGAGAAAATGAGCAGTACTTC.

This clonotype is medium-sized. This chain joins TRBV6-5 and TRBJ2-6; tentative D call: TRBD2 (5 bases). CDR3 size: 15 residues. Trimming shortened V by 2 bases and J by 4 bases, and 9 bases separated the two germline ends. Germline CDR1 is MNHEY and CDR2 is SVGAGI. The CDR3 is CASSYDYGGANVLTF. The CDR3 DNA follows: TGTGCCAGCAGTTACGACTACGGCGGGGCCAACGTCCTGACTTTC.

The genes are TRBV7-2 and TRBJ2-2; no clear D. CDR3 size: 13 residues. With 1 base removed from V and 6 bases from J, the gap between germline ends came to 6 bases. The germline V gene encodes CDR1 SGHTA and CDR2 FQGNSA. CDR3 loop: CASSLGPAGELFF. In nucleotides, the CDR3 is TGTGCCAGCAGCTTAGGTCCGGCCGGGGAGCTGTTTTTT.

J is TRBJ2-1 and V is TRBV6-4; perhaps TRBD1 as D (6 bases). The V gene's germline CDR1 is MRHNA and CDR2 SNTAGT. V was pared by 6 bases and J by 6 bases, with 18 bases between. The CDR3 covers 15 residues. The CDR3 loop is CASRLDSVLTNEQFF. CDR3 coding DNA: TGTGCCAGCAGGCTGGACAGTGTCCTAACCAATGAGCAGTTCTTC.

By share, this clonotype ranks as medium-sized. This chain's CDR3 is CASSYSFSGETQYF. The CDR3 DNA reads TGTGCCAGCAGTTACTCGTTTTCAGGGGAGACCCAGTACTTC. The chain is built from TRBV6-5 and TRBJ2-5; tentative D call: TRBD1 (5 bases). Trimming took off 0 bases at V and 5 bases at J, with 10 bases between the two ends. The CDR3 contains 14 residues. Germline assignment: CDR1 MNHEY and CDR2 SVGAGI.

The V and J genes are TRBV7-4 and TRBJ2-1, with 8 bases matching TRBD2. This CDR3 is built from 16 residues. Germline V CDR1 and CDR2: SGHVT, SQSDAQ. The ends lost 2 bases at V and 6 bases at J; junction bases unmatched: 9. The CDR3 DNA reads TGTGCCAGCAGCTTATTTCCGGGAGGGCCTGTCAATGAGCAGTTCTTC. Its protein is CASSLFPGGPVNEQFF.

This clonotype was seen many times. The chain recombines TRBV7-8 with TRBJ2-7, with D perhaps matching TRBD1 (5 bases). Germline CDR1 and CDR2: SGHVS and FQNEAQ. The CDR3 length is 11 residues. The ends were cut back, 5 bases at V and 7 bases at J, with 9 bases in the middle. CDR3 loop: CASSLRQEQYF. The CDR3 nucleotides read TGTGCCAGCAGCCTCCGACAGGAGCAGTACTTC.

In the case of this clonotype: Because it lacks the conserved phenylalanine or tryptophan at the end, this CDR3 is likely a read error. The DNA is omitted, as the CDR3 cannot be located on it reliably, and the CDR3 follows TCRdb's listing. V gene TRBV6-8 combines with J gene TRBJ2-3; the D segment call TRBD2 is taken from the table without a DNA check. From germline, CDR1 is MNHGY and CDR2 SAAAGT. The CDR3 is 14 residues long, counting both termini. The CDR3 loop is CASSDLQAEQYFGP.

In the case of this clonotype: Because the CDR3 is missing its conserved closing phenylalanine or tryptophan, this is likely a read error. This rearrangement joins TRBV6-1 to TRBJ2-2; tentatively, D is TRBD2 (6 bases). CDR1 is MNHNS, CDR2 SASEGT, per germline. This CDR3 spans 14 amino acids. The CDR3 coding sequence is TGTGCCAGCGGACGGAGGGAGGCCACCGGCGAGCTGTTTTAT. This translates into CASGRREATGELFY.